Listed here are 22 T cell receptor beta chains from one sample, sequenced in a study of CD8+ T cells in alopecia areata. The sequencing template was cDNA reverse transcribed from extracted RNA. Data came from immunoSEQ multiplex PCR; TCRdb stores just in-frame clones and leaves some out. In the table there are approximately 300,000 clones, roughly 60% of which are singletons. Noted treatment: oral pan-JAK inhibitor, 5-10 mg twice daily. This sample comprised CD4+ T cells sorted from blood, obtained at week 24, from a patient treated with tofacitinib. These receptors all come from a human donor with alopecia areata.

The CDR3 sequence is CASSSDRADGYTF. CDR3 nucleotide sequence: TGCGCCAGCAGCTCGGACAGGGCGGATGGCTACACCTTC. The chain uses TRBV5-1 and TRBJ1-2; 8 bases line up with TRBD1. The CDR3 is made up of 13 amino acids. With V trimmed by 3 bases and J by 6 bases, 4 bases remained unmatched. Germline CDR1 and CDR2: SGHRS and YFSETQ. Together with reference TRBV5-1 and TRBJ1-2, the CDR3 gives the full variable domain: KAGVTQTPRYLIKTRGQQVTLSCSPISGHRSVSWYQQTPGQGLQFLFEYFSETQRNKGNFPGRFSGRQFSNSRSEMNVSTLELGDSALYLCASSSDRADGYTFGSGTRLTVV.

The chain recombines TRBV7-9 with TRBJ2-7; D is ambiguous. Germline CDR1 reads SEHNR; CDR2 reads FQNEAQ (reference sequence). V was clipped by 4 bases and J by 5 bases, with 18 bases between them. The CDR3 length is 15 residues. The CDR3 sequence: CASSYGEGFVHEQYF. The CDR3 DNA reads TGTGCCAGCAGCTACGGAGAAGGGTTCGTCCACGAGCAGTACTTC.

The sample holds a few counts of this clone. This rearrangement joins TRBV6-1 to TRBJ2-3, with unresolved D. CDR3 size: 16 residues. CDR1 is MNHNS, CDR2 SASEGT, per germline. V was pared by 4 bases and J by 0 bases, with 14 bases between. CDR3 coding DNA: TGTGCCAGCAGTGTAGTCCTTACTACTAGCACAGATACGCAGTATTTT. It translates to CASSVVLTTSTDTQYF.

This chain joins TRBV30 and TRBJ1-1, with D hard to call. Germline V gene lookup returns CDR1 GTSNPN and CDR2 SVGIG (reference sequence). V was shortened by 4 bases and J by 2 bases, with 14 bases between the two germline ends. This CDR3 is 14 amino acids long. CDR3 in amino acids: CAWKKIGRNTEAFF. The DNA for the CDR3 is TGTGCCTGGAAAAAGATAGGGCGAAACACTGAAGCTTTCTTT.

This clone has just one count. This sequence joins TRBV5-1 and TRBJ2-1; D is perhaps TRBD1 (5 bases). The CDR3 loop spans 15 amino acids. V lost 0 bases to trimming and J lost 8 bases, with 15 bases between them. Germline CDR1 SGHRS, CDR2 YFSETQ. The CDR3 nucleotides read TGCGCCAGCAGCTTGGAGGGGCAGGGTTCGGATGAGCAGTTCTTC. Encoded protein: CASSLEGQGSDEQFF. Looking up the rest from reference TRBV5-1 and TRBJ2-1 gives the full variable domain: KAGVTQTPRYLIKTRGQQVTLSCSPISGHRSVSWYQQTPGQGLQFLFEYFSETQRNKGNFPGRFSGRQFSNSRSEMNVSTLELGDSALYLCASSLEGQGSDEQFFGPGTRLTVL.

V usage is TRBV4-1 and J usage is TRBJ2-3; 11 nucleotides match TRBD2. The V and J ends lost 4 bases and 5 bases, in that order; junction bases with no gene match: 8. The CDR3 is 16 residues long. Looked up from germline, CDR1 is MGHRA and CDR2 is YSYEKL. This chain's CDR3 is CASSRLTSGGQDTQYF. DNA for the CDR3: TGCGCCAGCAGCCGATTAACTAGCGGGGGACAAGATACGCAGTATTTT.

This sequence joins TRBV7-8 and TRBJ1-1; a weak D match, TRBD1 (6 bases). From germline, CDR1 is SGHVS and CDR2 FQNEAQ. CDR3 length equals 14 residues. Trimming left V 2 bases short and J 3 bases short, with 10 bases between. This CDR3 is CASSLTGGDTEAFF. In DNA, the CDR3 is TGTGCCAGCAGCTTAACCGGGGGCGACACTGAAGCTTTCTTT. The variable domain in full, with the rest retrieved from reference TRBV7-8 and TRBJ1-1, is GAGVSQSPRYKVAKRGQDVALRCDPISGHVSLFWYQQALGQGPEFLTYFQNEAQLDKSGLPSDRFFAERPEGSVSTLKIQRTQQEDSAVYLCASSLTGGDTEAFFGQGTRLTVV.

The rearrangement links TRBV27 to TRBJ2-7; 11 bases map to TRBD1. Per germline, CDR1 MNHEY and CDR2 SMNVEV (reference sequence). V trimming: 4 bases; J trimming: 4 bases; junction bases outside the gene matches: 6. This CDR3 is 15 amino acids long. CDR3 DNA sequence: TGTGCCAGCAGTTCCCCCGGGACAGGGGGATACGAGCAGTACTTC. Translation: CASSSPGTGGYEQYF.

This chain links TRBV27 with TRBJ2-1; tentatively, D is TRBD2 (6 bases). CDR1 MNHEY and CDR2 SMNVEV come from the germline V gene (reference sequence). This CDR3 region has 16 residues. The V end lost 2 bases, the J end lost 1 base, and 12 bases lay between the germline ends. In DNA form, the CDR3 reads TGTGCCAGCAGTTTAAGGATGCGGGGTTCCTACAATGAGCAGTTCTTC. Protein sequence: CASSLRMRGSYNEQFF.

The chain joins TRBV29-1 to TRBJ1-1; D unresolved. The V end lost 4 bases, the J end lost 4 bases, and 19 bases lay between the germline ends. The germline CDR1 and CDR2 sequences are SQVTM and ANQGSEA. The CDR3 is 15 amino acids. CDR3 nucleotide sequence: TGCAGCGTTGGGGGTGGACCGAACTTGTCCACTGAAGCTTTCTTT. It encodes CSVGGGPNLSTEAFF.

The chain links TRBV2 to TRBJ2-1; 10 bases are shared with TRBD2. This CDR3 spans 15 amino acids. V lost 7 bases, J lost 6 bases, and 9 bases stayed unmatched. The germline V gene encodes CDR1 SNHLY and CDR2 FYNNEI. Here the CDR3 reads CASTTVAGGGNEQFF. In nucleotides, the CDR3 is TGTGCCAGCACTACAGTAGCGGGGGGCGGCAATGAGCAGTTCTTC.

The CDR3 sequence: CASSLTALNTDTQYF. CDR3 in DNA: TGTGCCAGCAGCCTAACAGCACTTAACACAGATACGCAGTATTTT. The chain is built from TRBV7-2 and TRBJ2-3; D not certain. The CDR3 has 15 amino acids. The V gene lost 5 bases and the J gene lost 2 bases, with 14 bases spanning the gap. The germline CDR1 and CDR2 sequences are SGHTA and FQGNSA.

The J gene is TRBJ2-7, the V gene TRBV4-1, with TRBD2 identical over 7 bases. Germline V gives CDR1 MGHRA, CDR2 YSYEKL. V lost 7 bases and J lost 1; bases outside the gene matches: 10. CDR3 length: 15 amino acids. In DNA form, the CDR3 reads TGCGCCAGCACGGGGAGGGTCAGTGGTTCCTACGAGCAGTACTTC. Its translation is CASTGRVSGSYEQYF.

This rearrangement joins TRBV30 to TRBJ2-7; D remains unclear. The V and J ends lost 3 bases and 0 bases respectively, with 9 bases between them. From germline, CDR1 is GTSNPN and CDR2 SVGIG (reference sequence). This CDR3 has 13 residues. CDR3 in DNA: TGTGCCTGGAGACCGGTAGCCTCCTACGAGCAGTACTTC. Translation gives CAWRPVASYEQYF.

This chain links TRBV7-9 with TRBJ2-5; D is possibly TRBD2 (5 bases). This CDR3 region has 16 residues. V was clipped by 3 bases and J by 5 bases, with 19 bases between them. CDR1 is SEHNR, CDR2 FQNEAQ, per germline (reference sequence). CDR3 loop: CASSFMAGRTSETQYF. As DNA, the CDR3 is TGTGCCAGCAGCTTCATGGCCGGTCGGACTTCTGAGACCCAGTACTTC.

V usage is TRBV7-2 and J usage is TRBJ1-1, with D unresolved. Trimming pared 5 bases from V and 0 bases from J, leaving 10 bases between. The germline gives CDR1 SGHTA, CDR2 FQGNSA. The CDR3 has 14 residues. In DNA, the CDR3 is TGTGCCAGCAGCGCCAGCCTCATGAACACTGAAGCTTTCTTT. It is translated as CASSASLMNTEAFF.

The chain employs TRBV29-1 and TRBJ2-7; possible D gene TRBD2, 5 bases. Germline-derived CDR1 and CDR2 are SQVTM and ANQGSEA. Trimming removed 8 bases from V and 3 bases from J, with 17 bases in between. The CDR3 is 13 residues long. In DNA, the CDR3 is TGCAGCTTCCAACGACCGGGGTTCTACGAGCAGTACTTC. Encoded protein: CSFQRPGFYEQYF.

The chain carries TRBV28 and TRBJ2-7, with D tentatively TRBD2 (5 bases). The CDR3 has 14 amino acids. With 6 bases removed from V and 3 bases from J, the gap between germline ends came to 15 bases. Germline CDR1 MDHEN, CDR2 SYDVKM. CDR3 loop: CASSLAGDGYEQYF. The CDR3, as DNA: TGTGCCAGCAGCCTCGCGGGTGATGGCTACGAGCAGTACTTC.

The rearrangement links TRBV4-1 to TRBJ2-2, with a weak D call TRBD2 (5 bases). There are 13 residues in the CDR3. Looked up from germline, CDR1 is MGHRA and CDR2 is YSYEKL. V dropped 4 bases and J dropped 6 bases, with 9 bases sitting between them. The DNA of the CDR3 is TGCGCCAGCAGCCTCCGGACTCCCGGGGAGCTGTTTTTT. Translating gives CASSLRTPGELFF.

This chain uses TRBV28 with TRBJ2-7; D may match TRBD1 or TRBD2 (5 bases each). V dropped 6 bases and J dropped 0 bases, with 9 bases sitting between them. The CDR3 extends over 13 amino acids. Germline values: CDR1 MDHEN, CDR2 SYDVKM. The CDR3 nucleotides read TGTGCCAGCAGAGGGACCGTCTCCTACGAGCAGTACTTC. Protein sequence: CASRGTVSYEQYF.

J is TRBJ1-2 and V is TRBV18; D remains ambiguous. The V end was cut by 0 bases, the J end by 4 bases, with 15 bases between. Germline loops: CDR1 KGHSH, CDR2 LQKENI. The CDR3 extends over 16 amino acids. CDR3 protein: CASSPPPRVSFYGYTF. The DNA of the CDR3 is TGTGCCAGCTCACCACCGCCGAGGGTGTCGTTCTATGGCTACACCTTC.

The chain couples TRBV25-1 to TRBJ2-3; 8 bases agree with TRBD2. Germline assignment: CDR1 MGHDK and CDR2 SYGVNS. V gave up 9 bases and J gave up 3 bases; unmatched junction bases: 11. CDR3 length: 15 amino acids. In DNA form, the CDR3 reads TGTGCCAGTACGCGGGGGGCCTTTTCAACAGATACGCAGTATTTT. Amino acid sequence: CASTRGAFSTDTQYF.